This note documents a single T cell receptor (beta chain) sequence. Its target is unknown. At one end the junction does not follow the germline gene, possibly because of a read error. These data belong to a study of tumor-infiltrating lymphocytes in primary liver carcinoma. General study findings and limits: Tumor region pairs shared more overlap than did tumor-adjacent and tumor-blood pairs. All five tumor regions shared only about 7.5-25% of top clones.

Each 20-30 mg portion of unsorted bulk tissue served as the source for co-extraction of RNA and DNA. Germline-derived CDR1 and CDR2 are SGHAT and FQNNGV. The CDR3 extends over 16 amino acids. Priming with a constant-region primer yielded TCR beta cDNA from about 450 ng total RNA. Slightly modified ARM-PCR with three nested multiplex PCR rounds yielded TCR beta libraries. Rounds one and two of PCR, each of 10 to 11 cycles, were primed with TRBV1-TRBV30 forward primers and a C-beta reverse primer. TCRdb independently ran MiXCR on the multiplex PCR reads; one entry per CDR3 protein. The profile shows 95,000 to 150,000 distinct CDR3 sequences, approximately 70% of them singletons.

This TCR came from an older woman with primary liver carcinoma and hepatitis B virus infection. This chain connects TRBV11-2 to TRBJ2-1; the D is unclear. Material: liver tumor tissue from sampling region 1. The subset: tumor region T1, superior pole. CDR3: CVSSTLLASSYNEQFF. CDR3 nucleotides: TGTGTCAGCAGCACCCTTTTAGCCAGCTCCTACAATGAGCAGTTCTTC.